This T cell receptor (beta chain) was observed in a study of beta chain features in type 1 diabetes (dated by TCRdb to between 2018 and 2020). Context from the whole study: Mean age, gender distribution, total cell number and subset yield did not differ between patients and healthy donors. A total of about 110,000,000 sorted cells were examined across all samples, and a strong correlation was observed between cell number per subset and RNA yield. In the study, recently diagnosed type 1 diabetes patients and matched healthy donors were compared on the TCRB repertoires of their sorted circulating CD4+ T cell subsets. Naive and central memory subsets were obtained from all 30 or so donors, but regulatory and stem cell-like memory subsets were isolated from only 8 patients and roughly eight healthy donors. Study-wide conclusions, independent of this receptor: Because the HLA sub-analyses included only small numbers of individuals, any influence of HLA type on TCRB rearrangement was left unresolved. Shorter templates might be favored by PCR, yet because patient and control samples were amplified and corrected together, any such skew would affect both groups equally. At VDJ recombination sites, patients with type 1 diabetes made fewer insertions and deleted more nucleotides, a pattern implying thymic rearrangement abnormalities. Type 1 diabetes patients showed a moderate but significant shortening of TCRB CDR3 length in all four CD4+ subsets. Naive, central memory and regulatory TCRB repertoires appeared to be more similar among patients than among healthy donors. Sequencing cDNA rather than genomic DNA could over-represent highly expressing activated cells, although activation and CD3 levels did not differ between groups.

Remarks on this clone: The specificity of this receptor is unknown. Nothing much larger sits one base from this clone, and base qualities are not available.

Each donor gave one peripheral blood draw, approximately 100 mL on average, collected into heparinised tubes. A BD FACSAria II was used to sort naive, central memory, regulatory and stem cell-like memory CD4+ T cells with a panel that included CD45RO, CCR7, CD25, CD127, CD95 and CD27. All sorted populations exceeded 95% purity. PBMCs were separated immediately by Lymphoprep density gradient centrifugation and were stained directly, without being cultured. To minimize batch effects, samples were stained and sorted in pairs, one healthy donor with one patient per experiment. The entire isolated RNA was reverse transcribed using the High Capacity cDNA Reverse Transcription Kit, and thus expressed TCRB transcripts were sequenced. Naive, central memory and regulatory T cell samples underwent deep immunoSEQ sequencing, averaging around 3.7 million total reads per sample. Sorted cells were lysed in RLT buffer and RNA was extracted with DNase-treated RNeasy Micro or Mini kits, depending on cell number. To prevent cross-contamination, every cell subset was processed on its own, while patient and healthy donor samples were processed together. Using the immunoSEQ multiplex PCR, TCRB sequences were amplified from cDNA into 87-bp fragments spanning the CDR3 region. Sequencing of the amplicons was performed on the Illumina HiSeq platform. Regarding the original processing steps: PCR bias was computationally corrected using synthetic template baselines, reads within Hamming distance 2 were collapsed, and singletons that could not be merged were discarded. Reads were aligned against IMGT to assign V, D and J genes, CDR3 length and insertions or deletions at six rearrangement sites. Within each subset, clonotype counts were normalized to the number of sorted cells before true diversity and Gini coefficients were calculated with the tcR R package. Repertoire sharing was quantified using the overlap coefficient calculated on TCRB nucleotide sequences. Out-of-frame TCRB sequences from naive cells were analyzed as a proxy for the pre-selection repertoire. Held by TCRdb, this immuneACCESS table contains in-frame sequences only and omits some clones. Under half of the omission traces to an unresolved V gene where checked; the cause of the rest is unknown. That table furnishes V, J and clone size, whereas the DNA furnished D and trimming. This sample holds over 600,000 clones; approximately 13% were observed only once. Clones ranked in the top ten supply around 0.12% of the sample.

Source material: naive CD4+ T cells from blood. Read against the paper, the sample's cell subset or site label means: true naive CD4+ T cells. The source of this sequence is a man younger than 45 with type 1 diabetes.

The CDR3 region reads CASSQGASNQPQHF. The DNA reads as follows: TGTGCCAGCTCACAGGGGGCGAGCAATCAGCCCCAGCATTTT. The chain couples TRBV18 to TRBJ1-5; a stretch of 7 junction bases matches TRBD1. The CDR3 runs 14 residues from the cysteine to the phenylalanine. The kept DNA is CDR3 alone, 42 bases in frame from the first base. V has 4 bases trimmed and J has 1 base trimmed; junction bases matching no gene number 1. The germline V gene supplies CDR1 KGHSH and CDR2 LQKENI.